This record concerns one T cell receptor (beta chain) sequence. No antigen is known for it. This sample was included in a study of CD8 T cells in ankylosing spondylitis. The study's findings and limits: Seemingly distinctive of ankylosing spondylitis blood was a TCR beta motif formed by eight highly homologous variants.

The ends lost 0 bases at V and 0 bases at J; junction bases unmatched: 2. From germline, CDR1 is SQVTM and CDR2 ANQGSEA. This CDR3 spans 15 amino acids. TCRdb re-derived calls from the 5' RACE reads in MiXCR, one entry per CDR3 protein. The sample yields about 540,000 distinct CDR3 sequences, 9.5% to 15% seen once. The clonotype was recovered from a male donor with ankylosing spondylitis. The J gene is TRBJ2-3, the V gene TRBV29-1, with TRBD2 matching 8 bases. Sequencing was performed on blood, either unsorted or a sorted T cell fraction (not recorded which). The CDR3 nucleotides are TGCAGCGTTGAAGAACGGGGGGGGAGCACAGATACGCAGTATTTT. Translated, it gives CSVEERGGSTDTQYF.